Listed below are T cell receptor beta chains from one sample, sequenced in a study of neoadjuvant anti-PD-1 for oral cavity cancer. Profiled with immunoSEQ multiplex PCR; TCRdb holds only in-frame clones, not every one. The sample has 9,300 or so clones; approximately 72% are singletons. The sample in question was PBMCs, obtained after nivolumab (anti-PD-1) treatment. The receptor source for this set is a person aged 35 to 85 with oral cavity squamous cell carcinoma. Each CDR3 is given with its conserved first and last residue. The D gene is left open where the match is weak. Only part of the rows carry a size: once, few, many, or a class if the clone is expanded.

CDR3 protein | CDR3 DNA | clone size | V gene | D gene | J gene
CASSLRGYGYTF | TGTGCCAGCAGCTTACGTGGCTATGGCTACACCTTC | . | TRBV11-2 | . | TRBJ1-2
CASSLTSSGTNEQFF | TGTGCCAGCAGCTTAACGTCTAGCGGGACCAATGAGCAGTTCTTC | . | TRBV7-3 | TRBD2 | TRBJ2-1
CAIRSGTSGGNNEQFF | TGTGCCATCAGATCCGGGACTAGCGGGGGGAACAATGAGCAGTTCTTC | . | TRBV10-3 | TRBD2 | TRBJ2-1
CASKFTRQETQYF | TGTGCCAGCAAATTTACTAGACAAGAGACCCAGTACTTC | . | TRBV6-1 | . | TRBJ2-5
CASSLVPGQSTEAFF | TGTGCCAGCAGTTTAGTCCCGGGACAGAGCACTGAAGCTTTCTTT | few | TRBV27 | TRBD1 | TRBJ1-1
CASSVGGGTILQYEQFF | TGTGCCAGCAGCGTTGGGGGAGGGACTATACTACAATATGAGCAGTTCTTC | once | TRBV9 | TRBD2 | TRBJ2-1
CASSYFGSNGYTF | TGTGCCAGCAGTTACTTCGGGAGTAATGGCTACACCTTC | . | TRBV6-5 | . | TRBJ1-2
CASRQTVGVGMNTEAFF | TGTGCAAGTCGCCAAACGGTCGGGGTCGGGATGAACACTGAAGCTTTCTTT | few | TRBV12-2 | . | TRBJ1-1
CASSVGGPQIRSGYTF | TGTGCCAGCAGCGTGGGAGGCCCTCAGATAAGAAGCGGCTACACCTTC | . | TRBV9 | . | TRBJ1-2
CATSRDRGRGQETQYF | TGTGCCACCAGCAGAGATCGCGGCAGGGGGCAAGAGACCCAGTACTTC | few | TRBV15 | TRBD1 | TRBJ2-5
CASSGVYEQYF | TGCGCCAGCAGTGGAGTCTACGAGCAGTACTTC | . | TRBV10-2 | . | TRBJ2-7
CASSSGQMNTEAFF | TGTGCCAGCAGCTCGGGACAGATGAACACTGAAGCTTTCTTT | . | TRBV7-6 | TRBD1 | TRBJ1-1
CASSLTPGQGERYYYEQYF | TGTGCCAGCAGTTTAACCCCCGGGCAGGGGGAACGCTACTACTACGAGCAGTACTTC | . | TRBV27 | TRBD1 | TRBJ2-7
CASSLRGHPANYEQYF | TGTGCCAGCAGCTTACGCGGACATCCAGCAAACTACGAGCAGTACTTC | . | TRBV7-2 | . | TRBJ2-7
CASSEEQGARSEQFF | TGTGCCAGCAGTGAGGAACAGGGGGCGAGGAGTGAGCAGTTCTTC | . | TRBV2 | TRBD1 | TRBJ2-1
CASSSRVDQPQHF | TGTGCCAGCAGTTCTAGAGTCGATCAGCCCCAGCATTTT | . | TRBV27 | . | TRBJ1-5
CACRLGAYGYTF | TGTGCCTGTCGCTTGGGGGCCTATGGCTACACCTTC | . | TRBV6-1 | . | TRBJ1-2
CAWRVGYTGELFF | TGTGCCTGGAGGGTGGGATATACCGGGGAGCTGTTTTTT | . | TRBV30 | . | TRBJ2-2
CASRTGEYSNQPQHF | TGCGCCAGCAGGACAGGGGAATATAGCAATCAGCCCCAGCATTTT | few | TRBV10-2 | TRBD1 | TRBJ1-5
CAWALSGGSYEQYF | TGTGCCTGGGCCCTATCAGGGGGAAGCTACGAGCAGTACTTC | . | TRBV30 | TRBD1 | TRBJ2-7
CAWSVGGSSYEQYF | TGTGCCTGGAGTGTAGGGGGGAGCTCCTACGAGCAGTACTTC | . | TRBV30 | . | TRBJ2-7
CASSLELAGEQFF | TGTGCCAGCAGCTTAGAGTTAGCTGGTGAGCAGTTCTTC | . | TRBV7-8 | . | TRBJ2-1
CASSLEPAGNEQFF | TGCGCCAGCAGCTTGGAACCTGCCGGCAATGAGCAGTTCTTC | . | TRBV5-1 | . | TRBJ2-1
CASSLEGSPLHF | TGCGCCAGCAGCTTGGAGGGTTCACCCCTCCACTTT | . | TRBV5-1 | . | TRBJ1-6
CASSEFAGVDYNEQFF | TGTGCCAGCAGTGAATTTGCGGGAGTTGACTACAATGAGCAGTTCTTC | once | TRBV6-1 | TRBD2 | TRBJ2-1
CASSLAQGLAHEQFF | TGTGCCAGCAGCTTAGCCCAGGGACTAGCTCATGAGCAGTTCTTC | . | TRBV7-9 | TRBD2 | TRBJ2-1
CASPRGQVPFEAFF | TGTGCCAGCCCCCGGGGACAGGTACCCTTTGAAGCTTTCTTT | . | TRBV2 | TRBD1 | TRBJ1-1
CASSLDWGGTEAFF | TGTGCCAGCAGCCTAGATTGGGGGGGCACTGAAGCTTTCTTT | few | TRBV7-9 | . | TRBJ1-1
CASSRSPNEQFF | TGTGCCAGCAGTCGTTCCCCCAATGAGCAGTTCTTC | . | TRBV28 | . | TRBJ2-1
CAWKLNTEAFF | TGTGCCTGGAAACTGAACACTGAAGCTTTCTTT | . | TRBV30 | . | TRBJ1-1
CASTLGRSYEQYF | TGTGCCAGCACTCTCGGGAGATCCTACGAGCAGTACTTC | . | TRBV28 | . | TRBJ2-7
CASSVRDRGNQPQHF | TGTGCCAGTAGTGTCAGGGACCGGGGCAATCAGCCCCAGCATTTT | few | TRBV19 | . | TRBJ1-5
CATSRAATNYGYTF | TGTGCCACCAGCAGAGCTGCTACAAACTATGGCTACACCTTC | . | TRBV15 | . | TRBJ1-2
CASSLETGIYNEQFF | TGTGCCAGCAGCTTAGAAACAGGGATTTACAATGAGCAGTTCTTC | . | TRBV11-2 | . | TRBJ2-1
CATFREGGRTEAFF | TGTGCCACCTTTAGGGAGGGCGGTCGGACTGAAGCTTTCTTT | once | TRBV2 | . | TRBJ1-1
CASSQDRGSYNEQFF | TGTGCCAGCAGCCAAGACCGGGGCTCCTACAATGAGCAGTTCTTC | few | TRBV14 | . | TRBJ2-1
CASSLDGTATYEQYF | TGTGCCAGCAGCTTAGACGGGACAGCCACCTACGAGCAGTACTTC | . | TRBV11-2 | TRBD1 | TRBJ2-7
CAWNRGDGNQPQHF | TGTGCCTGGAACAGGGGGGATGGCAATCAGCCCCAGCATTTT | . | TRBV30 | TRBD1 | TRBJ1-5
CASSPSGRATGELFF | TGTGCCAGCTCACCTAGCGGGAGGGCCACCGGGGAGCTGTTTTTT | few | TRBV18 | TRBD2 | TRBJ2-2
CASRAGTGTQPQHF | TGTGCCAGCAGGGCCGGGACAGGGACTCAGCCCCAGCATTTT | . | TRBV5-5 | TRBD1 | TRBJ1-5
CASSSSPADGGKLFF | TGCGCCAGCAGCTCATCTCCTGCGGACGGAGGGAAACTGTTTTTT | . | TRBV5-1 | . | TRBJ1-4
CASSRTGNQPQHF | TGTGCCAGCAGTCGGACCGGGAATCAGCCCCAGCATTTT | once | TRBV6-4 | . | TRBJ1-5
CASLRGARTGELFF | TGTGCCAGCTTAAGGGGGGCGAGAACCGGGGAGCTGTTTTTT | . | TRBV2 | . | TRBJ2-2
CASSPGGFTDTQYF | TGCGCCAGCAGCCCAGGGGGGTTCACGGATACGCAGTATTTT | . | TRBV5-1 | . | TRBJ2-3
CASSWRRGRNTEAFF | TGTGCCAGCTCTTGGAGGAGGGGAAGGAACACTGAAGCTTTCTTT | . | TRBV28 | . | TRBJ1-1
CASSPTGEGVEAFF | TGTGCCAGCTCACCAACGGGTGAAGGAGTTGAAGCTTTCTTT | . | TRBV18 | . | TRBJ1-1